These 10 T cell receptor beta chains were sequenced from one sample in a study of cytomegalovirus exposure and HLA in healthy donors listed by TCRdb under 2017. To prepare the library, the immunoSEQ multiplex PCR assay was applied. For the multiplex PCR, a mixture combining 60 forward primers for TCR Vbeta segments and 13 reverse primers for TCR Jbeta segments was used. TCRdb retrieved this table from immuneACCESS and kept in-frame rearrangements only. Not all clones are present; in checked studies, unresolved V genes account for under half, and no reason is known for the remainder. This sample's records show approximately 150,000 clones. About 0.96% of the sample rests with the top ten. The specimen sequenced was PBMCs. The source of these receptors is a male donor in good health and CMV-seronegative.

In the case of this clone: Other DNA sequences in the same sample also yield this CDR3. The CDR3 sequence is CASSLAGVNSPLHF. In DNA form, the CDR3 reads TGCGCCAGCAGTCTAGCAGGGGTTAATTCACCCCTCCACTTT. This rearrangement joins TRBV5-1 to TRBJ1-6; a weak D match, TRBD1 (6 bases). The CDR3 sequence is 14 residues long. Germline-derived CDR1 and CDR2 are SGHRS and YFSETQ. Trimming took 5 bases from V and 6 from J, leaving 12 bases between them.

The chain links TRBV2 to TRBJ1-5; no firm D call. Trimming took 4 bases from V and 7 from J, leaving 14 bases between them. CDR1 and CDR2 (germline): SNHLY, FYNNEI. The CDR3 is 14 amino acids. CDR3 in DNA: TGTGCCAGCAGTGCGGGGTGGGTCGGGCAGCCCCAGCATTTT. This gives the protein CASSAGWVGQPQHF.

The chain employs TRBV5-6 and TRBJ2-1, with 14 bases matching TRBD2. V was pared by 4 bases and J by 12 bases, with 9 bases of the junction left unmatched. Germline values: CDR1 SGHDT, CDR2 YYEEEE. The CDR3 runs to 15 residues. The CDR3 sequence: CASSLLTSGGATQFF. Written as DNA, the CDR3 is TGTGCCAGCAGCCTGTTGACTAGCGGGGGGGCCACGCAGTTCTTC.

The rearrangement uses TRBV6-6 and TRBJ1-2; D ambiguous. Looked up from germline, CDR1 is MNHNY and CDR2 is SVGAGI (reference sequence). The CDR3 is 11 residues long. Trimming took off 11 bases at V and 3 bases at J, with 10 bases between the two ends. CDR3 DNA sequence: TGTGCCGCCGGGGATGACTATGGCTACACCTTC. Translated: CAAGDDYGYTF.

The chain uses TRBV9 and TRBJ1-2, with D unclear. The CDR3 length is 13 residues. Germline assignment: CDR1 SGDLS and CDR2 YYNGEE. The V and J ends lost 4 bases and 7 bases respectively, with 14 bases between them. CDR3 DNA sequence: TGTGCCAGCAGCTACAACGCGGGCGCTGGCTACACCTTC. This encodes CASSYNAGAGYTF.

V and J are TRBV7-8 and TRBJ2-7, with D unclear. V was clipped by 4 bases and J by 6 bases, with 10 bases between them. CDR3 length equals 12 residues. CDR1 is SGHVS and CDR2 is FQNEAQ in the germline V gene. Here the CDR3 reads CASSSLGGEQYF. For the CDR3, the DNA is TGTGCCAGCAGCTCCCTAGGCGGCGAGCAGTACTTC.

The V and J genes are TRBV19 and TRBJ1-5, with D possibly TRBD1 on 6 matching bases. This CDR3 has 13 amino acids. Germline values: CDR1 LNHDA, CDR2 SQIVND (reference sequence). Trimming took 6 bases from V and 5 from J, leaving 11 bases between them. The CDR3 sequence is CASSQGSYQPQHF. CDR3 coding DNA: TGTGCCAGTAGCCAGGGGTCCTATCAGCCCCAGCATTTT.

The CDR3 region is CASSGPGDRVNTEAFF. In DNA form, the CDR3 reads TGTGCCAGCAGCGGACCAGGGGATAGGGTGAACACTGAAGCTTTCTTT. J is TRBJ1-1 and V is TRBV9; D perhaps matches TRBD1 (6 bases). Germline V CDR1 and CDR2: SGDLS, YYNGEE. The V and J ends lost 3 bases and 0 bases respectively, with 15 bases between them. This CDR3 spans 16 amino acids.

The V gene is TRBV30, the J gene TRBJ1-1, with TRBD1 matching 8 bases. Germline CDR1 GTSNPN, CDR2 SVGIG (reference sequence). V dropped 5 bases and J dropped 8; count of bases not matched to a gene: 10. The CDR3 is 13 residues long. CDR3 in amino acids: CAWVTGGGVEAFF. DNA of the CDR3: TGTGCCTGGGTCACAGGGGGGGGAGTCGAAGCTTTCTTT.

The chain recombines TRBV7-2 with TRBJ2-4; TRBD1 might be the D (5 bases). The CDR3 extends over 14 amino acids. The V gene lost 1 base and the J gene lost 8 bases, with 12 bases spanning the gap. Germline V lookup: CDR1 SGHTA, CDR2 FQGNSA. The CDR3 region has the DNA TGTGCCAGCAGCTTAGATTACTCCAGGGACATTCAGTACTTC. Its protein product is CASSLDYSRDIQYF. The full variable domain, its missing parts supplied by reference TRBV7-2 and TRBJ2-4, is GAGVSQSPSNKVTEKGKDVELRCDPISGHTALYWYRQSLGQGLEFLIYFQGNSAPDKSGLPSDRFSAERTGGSVSTLTIQRTQQEDSAVYLCASSLDYSRDIQYFGAGTRLSVL.